These 16 T cell receptor beta chains were all obtained from the same sample, sequenced in a study of blood T cell repertoires in COVID-19. Generated by immunoSEQ multiplex PCR, the TCRdb table keeps only in-frame clones and is missing some. This sample has hundreds of thousands of clones, with roughly 84% found just once. Sequences were obtained from peripheral blood. These TCRs come from a woman at least 80 years old with active or convalescent COVID-19.

This clone occurred once. The chain joins TRBV12-3 or TRBV12-4 to TRBJ1-1, with D perhaps matching TRBD1 (5 bases). The CDR3 covers 13 residues. V was pared by 7 bases and J by 3 bases, with 12 bases between. The CDR3 nucleotides are TGTGCCAGCAATAATGGGGGGGACACTGAAGCTTTCTTT. Its protein is CASNNGGDTEAFF.

The sample holds one count of this clone. V usage is TRBV6-5 and J usage is TRBJ1-4, with D perhaps TRBD1 (5 bases). Trimming removed 0 bases at V and 8 bases at J, with 16 bases between. CDR1 and CDR2 from the germline V gene are MNHEY and SVGAGI. CDR3 length equals 16 residues. The CDR3 sequence: CASSYSNGGSREKLFF. CDR3 bases: TGTGCCAGCAGTTACTCGAACGGGGGTTCTAGAGAAAAACTGTTTTTT.

The chain joins TRBV19 to TRBJ2-5; 8 bases map to TRBD2. V shed 7 bases and J 3 bases; nucleotides not matched to a gene: 13. Germline lookup yields CDR1 LNHDA and CDR2 SQIVND (reference sequence). CDR3 size: 16 residues. Written as DNA, the CDR3 is TGTGCCAGTACCCCCCTTGGCACTAGCGGAAAAGAGACCCAGTACTTC. Encoded protein: CASTPLGTSGKETQYF.

The CDR3 DNA is TGTGCCAGTAGTATCAGCGGGAGGGCCGAAGAGCAGTACTTC. This translates into CASSISGRAEEQYF. This chain joins TRBV19 and TRBJ2-7; TRBD2 agrees at 10 bases. CDR1 and CDR2 from the germline V gene are LNHDA and SQIVND (reference sequence). This CDR3 is built from 14 residues. Germline trimming cut 3 bases from V and 7 bases from J; bases unmatched to any gene: 6.

V is TRBV25-1 and J is TRBJ2-1, with D perhaps TRBD2 (6 bases). The V and J ends lost 8 bases and 0 bases respectively, with 11 bases between them. The CDR3 is 14 residues long. From germline, CDR1 is MGHDK and CDR2 SYGVNS. The CDR3, as DNA: TGTGCCAGCTCCTCAGCGGGCTCCTACAATGAGCAGTTCTTC. This encodes CASSSAGSYNEQFF.

The V and J genes are TRBV19 and TRBJ2-1; 15 nucleotides line up with TRBD2. This CDR3 has 16 residues. The V gene end was trimmed by 8 bases and the J gene end by 7 bases; junction bases not matched to a gene: 9. Germline CDR1 reads LNHDA; CDR2 reads SQIVND (reference sequence). CDR3 sequence (DNA): TGTGCCAGTGCTGCGGGACTAGCGGGAGGTTGGAATGAGCAGTTCTTC. Its translation: CASAAGLAGGWNEQFF.

The CDR3 reads CASSPQKKPLTYEQYF. The CDR3 nucleotides are TGTGCCAGCTCACCACAGAAGAAGCCCCTTACCTACGAGCAGTACTTC. The J gene is TRBJ2-7, the V gene TRBV18, with unresolved D. Germline values: CDR1 KGHSH, CDR2 LQKENI. Trimming stripped 1 base from V and 2 bases from J, with 15 bases between. This CDR3 spans 16 amino acids.

This sequence joins TRBV7-3 and TRBJ2-1; 11 positions agree with TRBD2. J gave up 3 bases and V 2 bases, and 3 bases lay outside the gene matches. This CDR3 is 16 amino acids long. Germline V CDR1 and CDR2: SGHTA, FQGTGA. The CDR3: CASSLSGTSGYNEQFF. CDR3 coding DNA: TGTGCCAGCAGCTTATCCGGGACTAGCGGCTACAATGAGCAGTTCTTC. The full variable domain, in which reference TRBV7-3 and TRBJ2-1 provide the parts outside the CDR3, is GAGVSQTPSNKVTEKGKYVELRCDPISGHTALYWYRQSLGQGPEFLIYFQGTGAADDSGLPNDRFFAVRPEGSVSTLKIQRTERGDSAVYLCASSLSGTSGYNEQFFGPGTRLTVL.

This chain uses TRBV29-1 with TRBJ2-7, with 7 bases lining up with TRBD2. The CDR3 totals 12 residues. Per the germline V gene, CDR1 is SQVTM and CDR2 is ANQGSEA. Germline trimming cut 4 bases from V and 5 bases from J; bases unmatched to any gene: 5. The chain's CDR3 is CSVGGGAHEQYF. The CDR3 DNA sequence: TGCAGCGTTGGCGGGGGAGCGCACGAGCAGTACTTC.

This chain joins TRBV19 and TRBJ1-4; D is unresolved. The length of the CDR3 is 15 residues. CDR1 and CDR2 (germline): LNHDA, SQIVND (reference sequence). V was cut by 3 bases and J by 3 bases, with 11 bases left in between. The CDR3 DNA follows: TGTGCCAGTAGTATTTGGACTAGGGCTAATGAAAAACTGTTTTTT. It yields the protein CASSIWTRANEKLFF.

This clone was seen just once. The chain carries TRBV6-2 or TRBV6-3 and TRBJ2-5, with no clear D. V was shortened by 2 bases and J by 4 bases, with 8 bases between the two germline ends. The germline gives CDR1 MNHEY, CDR2 SVGEGT. The CDR3 runs to 13 residues. The CDR3 here is CASSYVSTETQYF. CDR3 coding DNA: TGTGCCAGCAGTTACGTGTCTACAGAGACCCAGTACTTC.

This rearrangement joins TRBV5-5 to TRBJ2-3; 13 bases align to TRBD2. The CDR3 has 17 residues. Unmatched junction bases numbered 6, after V lost 3 bases and J lost 2 bases. Germline V gives CDR1 SGHKS, CDR2 YYEKEE (reference sequence). CDR3 sequence: CASSSILAGGFTDTQYF. For the CDR3, the DNA is TGTGCCAGCAGCTCGATACTAGCGGGAGGGTTCACAGATACGCAGTATTTT.

This clone came up once. The rearrangement links TRBV19 to TRBJ1-4, with D maybe TRBD1 (6 bases). Trimming took 5 bases from V and 2 from J, leaving 18 bases between them. The CDR3 is 17 residues long. Germline-derived CDR1 and CDR2 are LNHDA and SQIVND (reference sequence). CDR3 DNA: TGTGCCAGTAGTTTCTCCAACAGGGATTGGACTAATGAAAAACTGTTTTTT. As protein: CASSFSNRDWTNEKLFF.

The chain is built from TRBV12-5 and TRBJ2-7, with TRBD1 identical over 12 bases. Germline V gene sequence: CDR1 LGHNT, CDR2 FRNRAP. The CDR3 sequence is 17 residues long. With 0 bases clipped from V and 4 bases from J, the junction kept 7 bases outside the gene matches. The CDR3 protein is CASGLVWGDRGRYEQYF. The CDR3 DNA reads as TGTGCTAGTGGTTTGGTATGGGGGGACAGGGGGCGTTACGAGCAGTACTTC. The full variable domain, its missing parts supplied by reference TRBV12-5 and TRBJ2-7, is DARVTQTPRHKVTEMGQEVTMRCQPILGHNTVFWYRQTMMQGLELLAYFRNRAPLDDSGMPKDRFSAEMPDATLATLKIQPSEPRDSAVYFCASGLVWGDRGRYEQYFGPGTRLTVT.

The rearrangement joins TRBV6-2 or TRBV6-3 to TRBJ1-2, with a tentative D call TRBD1 (6 bases). Trimming shortened V by 6 bases and J by 9 bases, and 14 bases separated the two germline ends. This CDR3 is 12 amino acids long. Germline lookup yields CDR1 MNHEY and CDR2 SVGEGT. CDR3 in DNA: TGTGCCAGCAGCAGGGGTTTTTATCGCTACACCTTC. The encoded protein is CASSRGFYRYTF.

This clone was seen only once. The chain combines TRBV5-8 with TRBJ2-3; tentatively, D is TRBD1 (6 bases). This CDR3 has 14 residues. The germline V gene encodes CDR1 SGHTS and CDR2 YDEGEE. With 4 bases removed from V and 3 bases from J, the gap between germline ends came to 12 bases. As DNA, the CDR3 is TGTGCCAGCAGCAACGGACAGTTGACAGATACGCAGTATTTT. Amino acid sequence: CASSNGQLTDTQYF.